These 10 T cell receptor beta chains originate from one sample sequenced in a study of identical twins. One entry per CDR3 protein, called by TCRdb with MiXCR from the 5' RACE reads. In the table there are around 170 distinct CDR3 sequences, about 73% of which are singletons. The sequenced sample was CD4+ T cells sorted from blood. These receptors came from a woman between 18 and 29 years old in good health. This table probably holds off-target reads from a library built for another chain.

This chain uses TRBV7-3 with TRBJ2-7; either TRBD1 or TRBD2 may supply D (5 bases each). CDR1 is SGHTA and CDR2 is FQGTGA in the germline V gene. Trimming cost V 5 bases and J 3 bases, with 8 bases left between them. This CDR3 region has 12 residues. Written as DNA, the CDR3 is TGTGCCAGCAGCGAGGGGTTCTACGAGCAGTACTTC. This sequence encodes CASSEGFYEQYF.

This clonotype was observed once. The J gene is TRBJ2-1, the V gene TRBV4-1, with 12 bases aligning to TRBD2. The CDR3 is 22 residues long. Trimming took 2 bases from V and 0 from J; bases not matched to a gene: 17. CDR1 is MGHRA, CDR2 YSYEKL, per germline. In DNA form, the CDR3 reads TGCGCCAGCAGCCAATGGTCGTTTTCCGGGACTAGCGGGCAGAGCTCCTACAATGAGCAGTTCTTC. It translates to CASSQWSFSGTSGQSSYNEQFF.

The chain links TRBV4-2 to TRBJ2-1; 10 bases are shared with TRBD2. With 0 bases clipped from V and 8 bases from J, the junction kept 10 bases outside the gene matches. CDR3 size: 17 residues. Germline values: CDR1 LGHNA, CDR2 YNFKEQ. The chain's CDR3 is CASSQEAWLAGADEQFF. The CDR3, as DNA: TGTGCCAGCAGCCAAGAAGCTTGGCTAGCGGGAGCCGATGAGCAGTTCTTC.

This clonotype was counted only a few times. The genes are TRBV4-2 and TRBJ2-7, with 9 positions matching TRBD1. Unmatched junction bases numbered 3, after V lost 3 bases and J lost 3 bases. The CDR3 loop spans 14 amino acids. Germline-derived CDR1 and CDR2 are LGHNA and YNFKEQ. The CDR3 DNA reads TGTGCCAGCAGCCAGGGGGACAGGGACTACGAGCAGTACTTC. Residues: CASSQGDRDYEQYF.

The chain couples TRBV27 to TRBJ2-4; D may be TRBD2 (7 bases). The CDR3 is 16 residues long. Germline assignment: CDR1 MNHEY and CDR2 SMNVEV (reference sequence). V was clipped by 0 bases and J by 6 bases, with 15 bases between them. CDR3 nucleotide sequence: TGTGCCAGCAGTTTATCTGGGGGGGCGACCAGAAACATTCAGTACTTC. It yields the protein CASSLSGGATRNIQYF.

This sequence joins TRBV28 and TRBJ2-3; 8 nucleotides line up with TRBD2. With 8 bases clipped from V and 1 base from J, the junction kept 5 bases outside the gene matches. The germline gives CDR1 MDHEN, CDR2 SYDVKM. The CDR3 has 14 amino acids. DNA for the CDR3: TGTGCCAGCGGGACTAGTTTTGGCACAGATACGCAGTATTTT. Amino acids: CASGTSFGTDTQYF.

This chain uses TRBV6-1 with TRBJ2-2; the D gene could be TRBD1 or TRBD2 (5 bases each). CDR1 MNHNS and CDR2 SASEGT come from the germline V gene. The CDR3 is 14 residues long. Between the trimmed V and J ends, which lost 5 bases and 1 base, there was a span of 8 bases. CDR3 DNA sequence: TGTGCCAGCAGTACGGGACGGAACACCGGGGAGCTGTTTTTT. Translated, it gives CASSTGRNTGELFF.

This chain connects TRBV29-1 to TRBJ2-1; 9 nucleotides match TRBD2. V lost 1 base to trimming and J lost 2 bases; unmatched junction nucleotides: 15. The V gene's germline CDR1 is SQVTM and CDR2 ANQGSEA. This CDR3 has 19 amino acids. The CDR3 coding sequence is TGCAGCGTTGAAGTTTTTGCTAGCGGGACTATGATAGCCTACAATGAGCAGTTCTTC. It yields the protein CSVEVFASGTMIAYNEQFF.

This chain uses TRBV19 with TRBJ2-7; no clear D. This CDR3 contains 16 residues. With 6 bases removed from V and 0 bases from J, the gap between germline ends came to 18 bases. The germline V gene encodes CDR1 LNHDA and CDR2 SQIVND (reference sequence). The CDR3 DNA follows: TGTGCCAGTAGCGGCCGGCCTCAAGAACTCTCCTACGAGCAGTACTTC. This encodes CASSGRPQELSYEQYF.

This clonotype was seen only once. The V call is TRBV6-1, the J call TRBJ2-2, with 11 positions matching TRBD1. Trimming at V came to 8 bases and at J to 6 bases, leaving 8 bases not matched to a gene. Germline-derived CDR1 and CDR2 are MNHNS and SASEGT. The CDR3 runs 15 residues. CDR3 loop: CASGVEDRGPGELFF. The CDR3 coding sequence is TGTGCCAGCGGGGTCGAGGACAGGGGGCCCGGGGAGCTGTTTTTT.